This TCR beta chain was captured by sequencing in a study of T cells in Graves' hyperthyroidism and ophthalmopathy. Points on this clonotype: No antigen is known for it.

There were TCR beta CDR3 regions amplified from RNA transcripts. With the HTBI primer set, the TCR CDR3 went through a first round of RT-PCR. TCRdb processed the multiplex PCR reads anew with MiXCR; each CDR3 protein has one entry. Among about 360,000 distinct CDR3 sequences listed, less than 15% were seen once. Regarding the study as a whole: Blood held most thyroid clonotypes expanded above 0.001 frequency. Stable hyperthyroidism was separated from ophthalmopathy by a model based on 13 V-J features.

This CDR3 is built from 15 residues. Germline CDR1 and CDR2: MNHEY and SVGAGI. Trimming took 7 bases from V and 5 from J, leaving 18 bases between them. The sequence was obtained from a woman younger than 35 with Graves' hyperthyroidism. The chain joins TRBV6-5 to TRBJ2-1; D may be TRBD1 (6 bases). The sequenced material came from blood. This CDR3 reads CASTPAARGNNEQFF. CDR3 bases: TGTGCCAGCACCCCGGCCGCAAGGGGGAACAATGAGCAGTTCTTC.